This T cell receptor (beta chain) was recorded in a study of T cells in Graves' hyperthyroidism and ophthalmopathy. Study-level background: Peripheral blood specimens were obtained at initial diagnosis, prior to any treatment.

This clonotype was detected ten times or more. Its antigen is currently unknown. RNA transcripts were the template for amplifying TCR beta CDR3 regions. In the first-round RT-PCR of the TCR CDR3, the HTBI primer set was used. TCRdb passed the multiplex PCR reads through MiXCR, listing each CDR3 protein once. The sample consists of 250,000 to 300,000 distinct CDR3 sequences, about an eighth of them appearing once. The study's findings and limits: Ophthalmopathy prediction by the model preceded onset by a median roughly 6 months. Most thyroid clonotypes with frequency above 0.001 were detected in blood.

A sample of blood taken at first hyperthyroidism diagnosis preceded any ophthalmopathy symptoms. Germline assignment: CDR1 SGHVS and CDR2 FNYEAQ. The CDR3 length is 15 residues. The germline V and J ends were trimmed by 2 bases and 4 bases, with 14 bases remaining between them. The receptor was derived from a woman aged 25 to 39 with Graves' hyperthyroidism that later progressed to Graves' ophthalmopathy. Specimen: blood. The J gene is TRBJ1-2, the V gene TRBV7-6; tentative D call: TRBD1 (6 bases). CDR3 amino acids: CASSLTSGEGYGYTF. In DNA, the CDR3 is TGTGCCAGCAGCTTAACCTCAGGGGAGGGCTATGGCTACACCTTC.